This TCR beta chain was profiled in a study of shared clonotypes between healthy human individuals. Cells designated naive CD8 were CD45RO-negative and were positively selected for CCR7, with terminally differentiated effector memory CD45RA+ cells excluded. Genomic DNA per cell subset filled all wells of several immunoSEQ plates. Profiling relied on immunoSEQ multiplex PCR, and the TCRdb table lists in-frame clones only, not all of them. The sample has around 2,000,000 clones, about 95% seen once; the top ten hold 0.9% to 1.5%. The ends lost 6 bases at V and 4 bases at J; junction bases unmatched: 11. This CDR3 is 15 amino acids long. CDR1 is SGHAT and CDR2 is FQNNGV in the germline V gene.

The V call is TRBV11-2, the J call TRBJ1-1; 7 nucleotides agree with TRBD1. Sequencing input: naive CD8+ T cells sorted from blood. This clonotype originated in a man aged 18 to 30 in good health. Here the CDR3 DNA reads TGTGCCAGCAGGCCTCTAGGGGGCGCGGGCACTGAAGCTTTCTTT. Protein product: CASRPLGGAGTEAFF.